This TCR beta chain was captured by sequencing in a study of metastatic and nonmetastatic thyroid tumors. Whole-study context: Comparison of repertoires was carried out across blood and tumor or nodule tissue from malignant and benign thyroid patients. Study-wide findings and caveats: In both blood and tumor samples, TCR beta diversity was reported significantly higher for malignant than benign nodules.

Before thyroid surgery, none of the patients had received any treatment. In the original workflow: Built for papillary thyroid cancer, a distant-metastasis classifier drew on CDR3 differences across clinicopathological groups. TCRdb re-processed the PCR reads through MiXCR. These V and J calls rely on TCRdb rather than the paper's analysis. This table has around 20,000 clones, roughly 15% appearing once. A remark on this clone: Its target is not known.

Sequenced: tumor tissue. This TCR came from a female donor with papillary thyroid cancer or a benign thyroid nodule (not recorded which). Some clones in this sample may be carry-over from other donors' samples.

The CDR3 reads CASSPGGFRSYTF. CDR3 DNA: TGTGCCAGCAGCCCCGGCGGGTTCCGAAGCTACACCTTC. This chain links TRBV7-6 with TRBJ1-2; D is unresolved. CDR1 SGHVS and CDR2 FNYEAQ come from the germline V gene. Deletions cut 5 bases from V and 9 bases from J, with 16 bases between. The CDR3 loop spans 13 amino acids.